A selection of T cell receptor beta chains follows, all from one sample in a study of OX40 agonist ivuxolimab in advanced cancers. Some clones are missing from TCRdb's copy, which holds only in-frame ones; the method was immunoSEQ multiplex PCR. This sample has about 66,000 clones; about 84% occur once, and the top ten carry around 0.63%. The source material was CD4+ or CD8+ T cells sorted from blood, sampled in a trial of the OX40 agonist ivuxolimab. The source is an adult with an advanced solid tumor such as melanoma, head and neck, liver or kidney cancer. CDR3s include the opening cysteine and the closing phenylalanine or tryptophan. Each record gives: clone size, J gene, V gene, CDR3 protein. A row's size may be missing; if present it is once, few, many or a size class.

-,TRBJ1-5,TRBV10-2,CASQDSNQPQHF
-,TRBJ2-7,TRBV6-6,CASSPGDRTYEQYF
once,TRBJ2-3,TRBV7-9,CASSLMSGDTDTQYF
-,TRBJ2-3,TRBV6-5,CASSYGPITDTQYF
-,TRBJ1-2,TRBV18,CASSPTGGEGYTF
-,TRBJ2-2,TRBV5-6,CASSPGANTGELFF
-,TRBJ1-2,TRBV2,CASSERQYGYTF
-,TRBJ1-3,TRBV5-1,CASSDPRQGDTIYF
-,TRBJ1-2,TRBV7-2,CASSMGQGGGYTF
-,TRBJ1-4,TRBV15,CATSRDLASGSATNEKLFF
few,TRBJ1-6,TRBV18,CASSPADGNSPLHF
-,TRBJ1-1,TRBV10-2,CASSEWTFTEAFF
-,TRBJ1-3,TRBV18,CASSPGTDGGNTIYF
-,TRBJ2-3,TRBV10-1,CASSLSGGAPNTQYF
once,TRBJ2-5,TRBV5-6,CASSLDLDGGAVETQYF
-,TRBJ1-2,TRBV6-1,CASSVAGDSGYTF
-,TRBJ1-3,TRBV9,CASSVAGEGGNTIYF
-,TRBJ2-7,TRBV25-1,CSRSVRSYEQYF
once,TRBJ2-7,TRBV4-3,CASSRAGTSGGHEQYF
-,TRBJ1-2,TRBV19,CASSIGRGTGYGYTF
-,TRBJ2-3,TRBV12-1,CASELLGTSGGSTDTQYF
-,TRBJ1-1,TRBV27,CAGSRLQGEKAFF
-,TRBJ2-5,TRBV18,CASSPDREKETQYF
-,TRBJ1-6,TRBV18,CASSPRRGHLPISSYNSPLHF
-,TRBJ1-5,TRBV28,CASTPAGSPQPQHF
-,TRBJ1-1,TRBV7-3,CASSLTEWTEAFF
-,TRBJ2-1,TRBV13,CASSLAGGHEQFF
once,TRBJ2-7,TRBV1,CTSSPAPRTGETYEQYF
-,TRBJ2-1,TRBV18,CASSPGQGYNEQFF
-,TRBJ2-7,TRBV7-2,CANSPLTSYEQYF
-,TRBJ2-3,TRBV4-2,CASSQNSGGAPQPQYF
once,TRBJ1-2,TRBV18,CASSPPGGEANYGYTF
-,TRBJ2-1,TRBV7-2,CASSSQTGVNEQFF
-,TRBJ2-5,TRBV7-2,CASSLVQGGETQYF
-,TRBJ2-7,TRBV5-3,CARSSRDREPYEQYF
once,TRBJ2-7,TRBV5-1,CASSTGDLYEQYF
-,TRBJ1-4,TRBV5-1,CASSLVGRGNEKLFF
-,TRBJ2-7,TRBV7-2,CASSLPGRARWYF
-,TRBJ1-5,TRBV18,CASSPGLNQPQHF
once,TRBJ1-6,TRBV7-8,CASRGSRGDSPLHF